The 17 T cell receptor beta chains in this list originate from one sample, sequenced in a study of T-cell memory formation after mild COVID-19. TCRdb re-derived calls from the 5' RACE reads in MiXCR, one entry per CDR3 protein. The sample shows approximately 260,000 distinct CDR3 sequences, over 15% of them seen only once. Sequencing used PBMCs or a T cell subset sorted from them (not recorded which). The receptors derive from a man between 18 and 35 years old who had mild COVID-19 (a few samples of this study predate the infection). Cell type and time point are not known.

The chain links TRBV12-3 or TRBV12-4 to TRBJ1-2, with 7 nucleotides matching TRBD1. Trimming at V came to 6 bases and at J to 7 bases, leaving 8 bases not matched to a gene. The CDR3 is 13 amino acids. The CDR3 sequence: CASRQGQFGGYTF. Here the CDR3 DNA reads TGTGCCAGCAGACAGGGACAGTTCGGTGGCTACACCTTC.

This chain joins TRBV30 and TRBJ2-2; the D gene is possibly TRBD1 (5 bases). This CDR3 spans 14 amino acids. Germline CDR1 and CDR2: GTSNPN and SVGIG (reference sequence). The V end was cut by 0 bases, the J end by 3 bases, with 8 bases between. As DNA, the CDR3 is TGTGCCTGGAGTGTAGTAGGGGACACCGGGGAGCTGTTTTTT. It codes for CAWSVVGDTGELFF.

The V gene is TRBV5-1, the J gene TRBJ1-1; D unclear. The CDR3 consists of 17 residues. V lost 1 base and J 4 bases, leaving 20 bases between the germline ends. Per the germline V gene, CDR1 is SGHRS and CDR2 is YFSETQ. Here the CDR3 DNA reads TGCGCCAGCAGCTTGACATCGAAGGAAGGGCGAGGCACTGAAGCTTTCTTT. This encodes CASSLTSKEGRGTEAFF.

This clonotype was detected only a few times. In DNA form, the CDR3 reads TGTGCCAGCAGCCCGGACCAATTGGGCGAGCAGTACTTC. Protein product: CASSPDQLGEQYF. This chain joins TRBV7-9 and TRBJ2-7; D not certain. This CDR3 is built from 13 residues. Trimming stripped 5 bases from V and 6 bases from J, with 14 bases between. CDR1 and CDR2 from the germline V gene are SEHNR and FQNEAQ (reference sequence).

This clonotype appeared a few times. The chain uses TRBV4-1 and TRBJ1-1; 8 positions agree with TRBD1. Germline-derived CDR1 and CDR2 are MGHRA and YSYEKL. With 4 bases clipped from V and 5 bases from J, the junction kept 6 bases outside the gene matches. This CDR3 region has 14 residues. The chain's CDR3 is CASSRETGVTEAFF. CDR3 in DNA: TGCGCCAGCAGCCGGGAGACAGGGGTTACTGAAGCTTTCTTT.

V is TRBV7-2 and J is TRBJ2-5; 7 bases are shared with TRBD2. The ends lost 5 bases at V and 5 bases at J; junction bases unmatched: 8. Germline assignment: CDR1 SGHTA and CDR2 FQGNSA. The CDR3 is 14 residues long. The chain's CDR3 is CASSPGLVRETQYF. DNA of the CDR3: TGTGCCAGCAGCCCCGGACTAGTACGGGAGACCCAGTACTTC. Full variable domain (outside the CDR3, taken from reference TRBV7-2 and TRBJ2-5): GAGVSQSPSNKVTEKGKDVELRCDPISGHTALYWYRQSLGQGLEFLIYFQGNSAPDKSGLPSDRFSAERTGGSVSTLTIQRTQQEDSAVYLCASSPGLVRETQYFGPGTRLLVL.

The chain has TRBV5-5 and TRBJ2-7, with 9 bases matching TRBD1. V lost 4 bases to trimming and J lost 2 bases; unmatched junction nucleotides: 4. The V gene's germline CDR1 is SGHKS and CDR2 YYEKEE (reference sequence). The CDR3 contains 14 residues. CDR3 region: CASSTWTGAYEQYV. The CDR3 DNA reads as TGTGCCAGCAGCACATGGACAGGGGCCTACGAGCAGTACGTC.

The rearrangement uses TRBV7-8 and TRBJ2-1, with 9 bases identical to TRBD1. The germline CDR1 and CDR2 sequences are SGHVS and FQNEAQ. The CDR3 runs 13 residues. With 0 bases clipped from V and 15 bases from J, the junction kept 6 bases outside the gene matches. In DNA form, the CDR3 reads TGTGCCAGCAGCTTAGCGGTTGGACAGGGGCCGTTCTTC. Protein sequence: CASSLAVGQGPFF.

This chain connects TRBV5-1 to TRBJ2-1, with 9 bases fitting TRBD1. The CDR3 contains 16 residues. The trim removed 4 bases at V and 5 bases at J, leaving 10 bases unmatched. From germline, CDR1 is SGHRS and CDR2 YFSETQ. The CDR3 region has the DNA TGCGCCAGCAGCGGGGGACAGGGAGACGTGGACAATGAGCAGTTCTTC. Translated, it gives CASSGGQGDVDNEQFF.

The table lists this clonotype with a count of one. This chain links TRBV4-1 with TRBJ1-5; maybe TRBD1 (6 bases). The CDR3 loop spans 15 amino acids. Germline V gives CDR1 MGHRA, CDR2 YSYEKL. V was shortened by 2 bases and J by 3 bases, with 11 bases between the two germline ends. CDR3 amino acids: CASSQRGPFNQPQHF. The CDR3 DNA reads TGCGCCAGCAGCCAACGGGGGCCCTTCAATCAGCCCCAGCATTTT.

There are a few counts of this clonotype. An end of the junction differs from the germline gene, which may be a read error. The chain joins TRBV5-1 to TRBJ2-3, with TRBD1 identical over 10 bases. Germline lookup yields CDR1 SGHRS and CDR2 YFSETQ. This CDR3 has 16 amino acids. CDR3 in DNA: TGCGCCAGCAGCTCGGACAGGGGGACCTCCACAGATATGCAGTATTTT. This codes for CASSSDRGTSTDMQYF.

The rearrangement uses TRBV12-3 or TRBV12-4 and TRBJ2-1; 7 bases align to TRBD2. This CDR3 is 16 amino acids long. V dropped 4 bases and J dropped 5; count of bases not matched to a gene: 11. The CDR3 is CASSSSASGVNNEQFF. CDR3 DNA sequence: TGTGCCAGCAGTTCCAGCGCCAGCGGGGTAAACAATGAGCAGTTCTTC.

There are a few counts of this clonotype. The V gene is TRBV7-9, the J gene TRBJ2-1, with D perhaps TRBD2 (6 bases). CDR1 and CDR2 (germline): SEHNR, FQNEAQ (reference sequence). V lost 7 bases and J lost 5, with 15 bases in between. There are 14 residues in the CDR3. The CDR3 loop is CASTLRERNNEQFF. CDR3 bases: TGTGCCAGCACCCTTCGGGAGAGAAACAATGAGCAGTTCTTC.

The table lists this clonotype with a few counts. The rearrangement joins TRBV7-6 to TRBJ2-1; perhaps D is TRBD1 or TRBD2 (6 bases each). Per germline, CDR1 SGHVS and CDR2 FNYEAQ. The CDR3 covers 15 residues. The V and J ends lost 4 bases and 6 bases respectively, with 16 bases between them. CDR3 amino acids: CASSSTARGRNEQFF. The CDR3, as DNA: TGTGCCAGCAGCTCCACGGCTCGGGGGCGCAATGAGCAGTTCTTC. The full variable domain, in which reference TRBV7-6 and TRBJ2-1 provide the parts outside the CDR3, is GAGVSQSPRYKVTKRGQDVALRCDPISGHVSLYWYRQALGQGPEFLTYFNYEAQQDKSGLPNDRFSAERPEGSISTLTIQRTEQRDSAMYRCASSSTARGRNEQFFGPGTRLTVL.

This clonotype has ten or more counts. The J gene is TRBJ2-3, the V gene TRBV7-2; TRBD2 aligns across 12 bases. Per germline, CDR1 SGHTA and CDR2 FQGNSA. V trimming: 7 bases; J trimming: 5 bases; junction bases outside the gene matches: 4. The CDR3 covers 14 residues. In DNA form, the CDR3 reads TGTGCCAGCACCCTAGCGGGGGGGCTAGATACGCAGTATTTT. Translating gives CASTLAGGLDTQYF.

This chain connects TRBV29-1 to TRBJ2-3; 9 bases agree with TRBD1. Looked up from germline, CDR1 is SQVTM and CDR2 is ANQGSEA. The CDR3 is 14 amino acids. The ends lost 7 bases at V and 1 base at J; junction bases unmatched: 6. DNA for the CDR3: TGCAGCGCATGGACAGGGGACCGCACAGATACGCAGTATTTT. Its protein product is CSAWTGDRTDTQYF.

This chain links TRBV4-1 with TRBJ2-6, with unresolved D. V was pared by 3 bases and J by 0 bases, with 9 bases between. Germline loops: CDR1 MGHRA, CDR2 YSYEKL. The CDR3 has 16 residues. The CDR3 sequence: CASSHASPSGANVLTF. In nucleotides, the CDR3 is TGCGCCAGCAGCCATGCAAGCCCCTCTGGGGCCAACGTCCTGACTTTC.